What follows are 2 T cell receptor beta chains derived from one specimen sequenced in a study of molecular identifiers for immune sequencing clone quantification. TCRdb redid the calling of the PCR reads with MiXCR, one entry per CDR3 protein. The sample lists 23,000 or so distinct CDR3 sequences, 15% to 20% occurring once. Sequenced input: naive CD8+ T cells from blood, with Jurkat cell RNA spiked in. The sample's subset: FACS-sorted CD8+CD4-CCR7+CD45RA+ naive T cells. All receptors derive from a human donor in good health. Some libraries in this study had Jurkat cell RNA spiked in.

This clonotype came up many times. The chain is built from TRBV10-3 and TRBJ1-1, with D unclear. V was trimmed by 11 bases and J by 2 bases, leaving 15 bases between them. The V gene's germline CDR1 is ENHRY and CDR2 SYGVKD. The CDR3 sequence is 13 residues long. Written as DNA, the CDR3 is TGTGCCTCGTCCGAGGTACGAAACACTGAAGCTTTCTTT. Its protein is CASSEVRNTEAFF.

This clonotype has just a few counts. This clone may be a read error of a much larger clone one base away. The rearrangement links TRBV4-2 to TRBJ1-1; D is uncertain. The CDR3 sequence is 14 residues long. The germline V gene has CDR1 LGHNA and CDR2 YNFKEQ. V lost 3 bases and J 2 bases, leaving 10 bases between the germline ends. The CDR3: CASSHSGSNTEAFF. For the CDR3, the DNA is TGTGCCAGCAGCCATTCGGGATCAAACACTGAAGCTTTCTTT.